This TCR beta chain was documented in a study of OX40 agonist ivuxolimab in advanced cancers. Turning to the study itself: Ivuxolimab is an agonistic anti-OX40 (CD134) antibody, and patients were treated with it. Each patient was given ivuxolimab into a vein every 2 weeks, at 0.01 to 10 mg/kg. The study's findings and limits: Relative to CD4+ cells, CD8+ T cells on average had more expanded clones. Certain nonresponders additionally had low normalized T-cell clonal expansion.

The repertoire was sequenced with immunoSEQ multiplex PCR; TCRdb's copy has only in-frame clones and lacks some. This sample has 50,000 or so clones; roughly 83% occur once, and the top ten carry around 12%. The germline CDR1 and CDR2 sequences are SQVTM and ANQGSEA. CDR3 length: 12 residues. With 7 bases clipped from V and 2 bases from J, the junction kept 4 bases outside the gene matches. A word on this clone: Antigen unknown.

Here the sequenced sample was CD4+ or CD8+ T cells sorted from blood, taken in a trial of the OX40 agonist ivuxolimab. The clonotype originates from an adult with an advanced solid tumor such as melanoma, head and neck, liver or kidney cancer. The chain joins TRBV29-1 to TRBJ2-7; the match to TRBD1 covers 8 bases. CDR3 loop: CSGGQAAYEQYF. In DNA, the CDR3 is TGCAGCGGGGGACAGGCTGCCTACGAGCAGTACTTC.